This TCR beta chain was retrieved from a study of cytomegalovirus exposure and HLA in healthy donors. Study information: Assignment to the Caucasian-associated ancestry cluster applied to over 70% of the approximately 370 genotyped donors. Study observations and caveats: With high specificity and sensitivity, the classifier reportedly diagnosed cytomegalovirus status.

The primer mix had 60 Vbeta and 13 Jbeta primers. Sequencing used immunoSEQ multiplex PCR; TCRdb keeps in-frame clones, though not all of them. The data contain some 85,000 clones, 78% of them seen just once; the ten biggest clones take up over 4.5%. The CDR3 is made up of 11 amino acids. Germline CDR1 reads DFQATT; CDR2 reads SNEGSKA (reference sequence). Unmatched junction bases numbered 9, after V lost 7 bases and J lost 12 bases. As concerns this clone: Its specificity is not known.

Sequences were obtained from PBMCs. The sequence derives from a man aged 18 to 29 in good health and CMV-seropositive. J is TRBJ1-1 and V is TRBV20-1, with TRBD1 identical over 9 bases. CDR3: CSESSGQGTFF. CDR3 coding DNA: TGCAGTGAGTCGTCGGGACAGGGCACTTTCTTT.